This T cell receptor beta chain was recovered during a study of T cell responses to AZD1222 COVID-19 vaccine. General study points: The study found vaccine-associated CD4 TCRs spanning spike, dominant at 160-218 and 743-854. Reports indicate that nearly half of spike-specific TCRs are directed at unmutated variant regions. Donors were chiefly white British, with a greater number of females, and clonal diversity was perhaps underestimated.

Repertoires were generated with immunoSEQ multiplex PCR, while TCRdb's copy carries only in-frame clones and drops some. The data show under 150,000 clones, 92% seen once. Comment on this clone: Its target is not known.

Germline CDR1 is KGHSH and CDR2 is LQKENI. V lost 1 base and J 6 bases, leaving 10 bases between the germline ends. This CDR3 is built from 14 residues. The chain links TRBV18 to TRBJ1-5; tentatively, D is TRBD1 (6 bases). The receptor was derived from an adult who received the AZD1222 COVID-19 vaccine. Sequencing was performed on peripheral blood, taken 28 days after the second AZD1222 dose. The CDR3 DNA is TGTGCCAGCTCACCACAAGGGGGTTCTCAGCCCCAGCATTTT. Translation: CASSPQGGSQPQHF. Full variable domain (remainder filled in from reference TRBV18 and TRBJ1-5): NAGVMQNPRHLVRRRGQEARLRCSPMKGHSHVYWYRQLPEEGLKFMVYLQKENIIDESGMPKERFSAEFPKEGPSILRIQQVVRGDSAAYFCASSPQGGSQPQHFGDGTRLSIL.